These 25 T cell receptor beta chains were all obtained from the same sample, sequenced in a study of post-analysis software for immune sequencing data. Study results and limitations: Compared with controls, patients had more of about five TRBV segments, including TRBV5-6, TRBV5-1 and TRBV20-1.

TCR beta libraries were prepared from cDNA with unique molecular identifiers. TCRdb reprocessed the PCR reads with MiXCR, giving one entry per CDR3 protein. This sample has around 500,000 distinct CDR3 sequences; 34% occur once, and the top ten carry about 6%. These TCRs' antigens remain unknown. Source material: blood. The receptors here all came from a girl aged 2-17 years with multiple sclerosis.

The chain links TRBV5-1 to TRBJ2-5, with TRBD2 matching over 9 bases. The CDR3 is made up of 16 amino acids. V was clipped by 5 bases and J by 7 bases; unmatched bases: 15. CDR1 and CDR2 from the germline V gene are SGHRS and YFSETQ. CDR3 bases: TGCGCCAGCAGATTCGAGACTAGCGGTGCCTTCAGGACCCAGTACTTC. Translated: CASRFETSGAFRTQYF.

CDR3 residues: CASSPSSGTGETQYF. Here the CDR3 DNA reads TGTGCCAGCAGTCCGTCCTCAGGGACCGGAGAGACCCAGTACTTC. V and J are TRBV6-2 or TRBV6-3 and TRBJ2-5; D possibly matches TRBD1 or TRBD2 (5 bases each). The CDR3 loop spans 15 amino acids. The V end was cut by 5 bases, the J end by 4 bases, with 17 bases between. Germline CDR1 MNHEY, CDR2 SVGEGT.

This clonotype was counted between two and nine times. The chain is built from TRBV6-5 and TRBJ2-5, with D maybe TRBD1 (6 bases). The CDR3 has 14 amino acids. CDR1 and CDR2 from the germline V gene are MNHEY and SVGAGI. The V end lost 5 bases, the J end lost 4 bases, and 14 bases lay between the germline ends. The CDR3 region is CASSPTTGGETQYF. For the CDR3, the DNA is TGTGCCAGCAGTCCTACGACAGGCGGAGAGACCCAGTACTTC.

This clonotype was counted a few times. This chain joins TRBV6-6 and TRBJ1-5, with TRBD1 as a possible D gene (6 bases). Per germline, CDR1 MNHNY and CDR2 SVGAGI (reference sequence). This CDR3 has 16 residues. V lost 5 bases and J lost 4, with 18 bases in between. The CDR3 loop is CASSPIPGAKNQPQHF. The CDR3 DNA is TGTGCCAGCAGTCCGATACCGGGGGCGAAAAATCAGCCCCAGCATTTT.

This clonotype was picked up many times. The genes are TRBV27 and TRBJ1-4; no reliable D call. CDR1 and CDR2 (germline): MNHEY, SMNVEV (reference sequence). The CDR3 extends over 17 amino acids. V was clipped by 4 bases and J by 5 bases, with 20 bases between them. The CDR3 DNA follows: TGTGCCAGCAGTTCTAATATAAGGACGTCTAAGAATGAAAAACTGTTTTTT. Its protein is CASSSNIRTSKNEKLFF.

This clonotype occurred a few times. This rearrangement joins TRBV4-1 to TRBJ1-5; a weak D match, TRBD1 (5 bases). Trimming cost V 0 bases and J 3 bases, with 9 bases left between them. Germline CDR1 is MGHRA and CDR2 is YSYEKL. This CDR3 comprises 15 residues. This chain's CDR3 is CASSQDRGVNQPQHF. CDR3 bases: TGCGCCAGCAGCCAAGATCGAGGGGTCAATCAGCCCCAGCATTTT.

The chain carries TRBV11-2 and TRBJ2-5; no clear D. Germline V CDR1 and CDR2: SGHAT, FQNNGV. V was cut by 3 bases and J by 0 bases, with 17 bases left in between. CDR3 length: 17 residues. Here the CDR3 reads CASSFKTGVRYQETQYF. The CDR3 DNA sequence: TGTGCCAGCAGCTTCAAGACTGGGGTGAGGTACCAAGAGACCCAGTACTTC.

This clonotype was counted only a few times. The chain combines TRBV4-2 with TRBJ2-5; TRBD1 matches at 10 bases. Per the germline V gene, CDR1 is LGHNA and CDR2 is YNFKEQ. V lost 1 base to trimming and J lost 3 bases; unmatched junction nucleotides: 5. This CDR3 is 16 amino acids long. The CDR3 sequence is CASSQADRGLEETQYF. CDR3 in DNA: TGTGCCAGCAGCCAAGCTGACAGGGGGCTGGAAGAGACCCAGTACTTC.

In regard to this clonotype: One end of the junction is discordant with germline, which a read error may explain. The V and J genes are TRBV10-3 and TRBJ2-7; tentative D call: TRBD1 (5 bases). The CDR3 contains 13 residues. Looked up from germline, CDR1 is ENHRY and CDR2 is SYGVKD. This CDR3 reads CAVSVQGSYEQYF. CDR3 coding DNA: TGTGCCGTCAGTGTTCAGGGATCCTACGAGCAGTACTTC.

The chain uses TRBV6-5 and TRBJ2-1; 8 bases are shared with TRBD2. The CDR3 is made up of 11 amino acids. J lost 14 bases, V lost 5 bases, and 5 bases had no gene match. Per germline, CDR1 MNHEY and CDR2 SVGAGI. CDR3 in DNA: TGTGCCAGCAGTGGGGGACTAGTGGAGTTCTTC. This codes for CASSGGLVEFF.

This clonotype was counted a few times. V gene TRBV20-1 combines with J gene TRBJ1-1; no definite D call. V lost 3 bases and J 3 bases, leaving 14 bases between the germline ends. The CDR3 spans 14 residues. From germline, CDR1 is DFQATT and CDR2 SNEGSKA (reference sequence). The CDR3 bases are TGCAGTGCTAGGTTCCCGGGTCGGGACACTGAAGCTTTCTTT. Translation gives CSARFPGRDTEAFF.

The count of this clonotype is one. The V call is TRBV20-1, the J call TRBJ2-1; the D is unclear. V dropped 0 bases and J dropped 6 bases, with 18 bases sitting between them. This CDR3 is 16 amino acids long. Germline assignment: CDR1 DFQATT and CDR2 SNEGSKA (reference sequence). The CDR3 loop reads CSARDMDRVSTNEQFF. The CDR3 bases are TGCAGTGCTAGAGATATGGACCGCGTTTCAACCAATGAGCAGTTCTTC.

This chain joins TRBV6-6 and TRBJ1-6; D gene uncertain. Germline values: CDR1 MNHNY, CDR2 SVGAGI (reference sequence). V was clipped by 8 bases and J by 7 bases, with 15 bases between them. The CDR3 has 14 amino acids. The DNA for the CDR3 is TGTGCCAGCTCCCGGACGGAATTAAATTCACCCCTCCACTTT. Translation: CASSRTELNSPLHF.

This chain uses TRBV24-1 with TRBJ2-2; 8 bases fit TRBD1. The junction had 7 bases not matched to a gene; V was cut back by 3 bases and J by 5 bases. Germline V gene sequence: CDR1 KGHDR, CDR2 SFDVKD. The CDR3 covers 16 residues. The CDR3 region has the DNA TGTGCCACCAGTGATCGAGACAGGGGTGCGACCGGGGAGCTGTTTTTT. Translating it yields CATSDRDRGATGELFF.

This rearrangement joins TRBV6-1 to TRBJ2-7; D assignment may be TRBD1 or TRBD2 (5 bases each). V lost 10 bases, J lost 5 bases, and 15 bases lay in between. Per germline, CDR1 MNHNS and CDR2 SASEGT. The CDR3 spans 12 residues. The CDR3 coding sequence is TGTGCCACCGGGACGGTCAGGGACGAGCAGTACTTC. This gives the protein CATGTVRDEQYF.

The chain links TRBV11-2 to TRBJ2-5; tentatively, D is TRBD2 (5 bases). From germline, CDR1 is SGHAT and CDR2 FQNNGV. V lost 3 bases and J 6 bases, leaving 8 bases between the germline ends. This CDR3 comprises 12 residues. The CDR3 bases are TGTGCCAGCAGCTTTAGGGAGCAGACCCAGTACTTC. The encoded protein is CASSFREQTQYF.

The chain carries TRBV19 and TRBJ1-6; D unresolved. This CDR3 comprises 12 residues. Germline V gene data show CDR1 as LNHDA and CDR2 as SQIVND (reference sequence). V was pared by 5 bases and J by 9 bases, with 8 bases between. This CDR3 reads CASSSSLSPLHF. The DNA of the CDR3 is TGTGCCAGTAGTTCGTCTCTTTCACCCCTCCACTTT.

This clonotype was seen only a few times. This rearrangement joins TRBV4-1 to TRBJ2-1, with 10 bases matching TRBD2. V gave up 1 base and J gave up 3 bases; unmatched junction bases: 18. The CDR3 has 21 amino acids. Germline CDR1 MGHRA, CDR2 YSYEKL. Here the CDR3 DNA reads TGCGCCAGCAGCCAAGGAATAATAGCGGGGGGCCGTTTCGGAGGCTACAATGAGCAGTTCTTC. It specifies CASSQGIIAGGRFGGYNEQFF.

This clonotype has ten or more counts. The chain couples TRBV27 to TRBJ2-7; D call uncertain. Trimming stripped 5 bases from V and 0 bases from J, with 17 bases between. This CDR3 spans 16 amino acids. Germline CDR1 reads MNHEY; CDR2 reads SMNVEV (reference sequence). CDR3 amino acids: CASSRKAKQSSYEQYF. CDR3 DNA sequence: TGTGCCAGCAGTAGAAAGGCGAAACAGAGCTCCTACGAGCAGTACTTC.

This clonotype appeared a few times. CDR3 DNA: TGTGCCAGCAGCTTAGGAGCCCGAGACGAGTACTTC. This encodes CASSLGARDEYF. The chain carries TRBV7-9 and TRBJ2-4; D not resolved. CDR3 length equals 12 residues. V gave up 1 base and J gave up 14 bases, with 12 bases separating them. Germline V CDR1 and CDR2: SEHNR, FQNEAQ (reference sequence).

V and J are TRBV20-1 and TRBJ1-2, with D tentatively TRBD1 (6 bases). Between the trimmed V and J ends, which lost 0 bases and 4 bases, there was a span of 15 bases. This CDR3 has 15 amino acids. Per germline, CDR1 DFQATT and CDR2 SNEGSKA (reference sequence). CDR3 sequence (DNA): TGCAGTGCTAGAGAAAGAAAAACAGGGTCCTATGGCTACACCTTC. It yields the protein CSARERKTGSYGYTF.

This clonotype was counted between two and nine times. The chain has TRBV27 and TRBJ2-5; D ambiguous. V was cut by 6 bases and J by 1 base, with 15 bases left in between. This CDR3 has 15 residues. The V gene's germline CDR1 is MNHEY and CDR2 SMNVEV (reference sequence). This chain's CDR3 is CASSPRTYPQETQYF. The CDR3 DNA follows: TGTGCCAGCAGCCCACGGACCTACCCCCAAGAGACCCAGTACTTC.

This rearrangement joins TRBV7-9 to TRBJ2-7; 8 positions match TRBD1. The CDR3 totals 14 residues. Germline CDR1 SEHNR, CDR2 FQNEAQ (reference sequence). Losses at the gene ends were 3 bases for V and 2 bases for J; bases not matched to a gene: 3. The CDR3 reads CASSFDRGTYEQYF. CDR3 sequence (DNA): TGTGCCAGCAGCTTTGACAGGGGAACCTACGAGCAGTACTTC.

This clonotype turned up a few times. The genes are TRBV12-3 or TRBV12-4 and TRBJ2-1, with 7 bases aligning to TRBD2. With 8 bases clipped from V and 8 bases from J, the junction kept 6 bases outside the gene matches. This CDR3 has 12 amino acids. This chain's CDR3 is CASGSGRDEQFF. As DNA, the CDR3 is TGTGCCAGCGGTAGCGGGCGGGATGAGCAGTTCTTC.

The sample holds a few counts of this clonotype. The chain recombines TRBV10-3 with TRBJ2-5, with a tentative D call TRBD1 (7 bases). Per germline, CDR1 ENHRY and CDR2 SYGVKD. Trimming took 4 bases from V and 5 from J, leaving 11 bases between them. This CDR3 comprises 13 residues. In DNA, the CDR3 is TGTGCCATCAGTGGGGGGGACAGCGAGACCCAGTACTTC. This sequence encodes CAISGGDSETQYF.